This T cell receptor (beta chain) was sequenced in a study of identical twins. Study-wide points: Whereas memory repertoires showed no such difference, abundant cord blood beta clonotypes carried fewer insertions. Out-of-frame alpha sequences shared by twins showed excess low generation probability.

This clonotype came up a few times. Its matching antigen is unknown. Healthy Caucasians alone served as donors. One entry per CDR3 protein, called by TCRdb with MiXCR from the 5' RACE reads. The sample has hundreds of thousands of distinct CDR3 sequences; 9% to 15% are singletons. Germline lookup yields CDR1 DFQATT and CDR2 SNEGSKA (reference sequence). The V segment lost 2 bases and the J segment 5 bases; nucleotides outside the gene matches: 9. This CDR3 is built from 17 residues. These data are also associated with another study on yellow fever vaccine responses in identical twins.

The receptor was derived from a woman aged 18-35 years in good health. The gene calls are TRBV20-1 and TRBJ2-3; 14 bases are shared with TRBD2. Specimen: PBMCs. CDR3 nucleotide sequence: TGCAGTGCTAGACCTACGGGACTAGCGGGAGCTGGAGATACGCAGTATTTT. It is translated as CSARPTGLAGAGDTQYF.